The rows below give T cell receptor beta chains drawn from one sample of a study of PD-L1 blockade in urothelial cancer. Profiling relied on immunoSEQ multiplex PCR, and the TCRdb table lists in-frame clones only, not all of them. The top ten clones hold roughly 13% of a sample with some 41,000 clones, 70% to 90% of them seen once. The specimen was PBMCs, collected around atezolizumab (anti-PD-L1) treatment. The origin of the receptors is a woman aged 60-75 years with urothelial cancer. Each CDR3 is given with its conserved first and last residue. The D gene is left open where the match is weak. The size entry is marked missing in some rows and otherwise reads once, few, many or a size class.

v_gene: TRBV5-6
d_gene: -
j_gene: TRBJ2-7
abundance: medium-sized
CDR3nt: TGTGCCAGCAGCCCAGCCGGGTCTTCGTCTCATGGGTCCTTC
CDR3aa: CASSPAGSSSHGSF

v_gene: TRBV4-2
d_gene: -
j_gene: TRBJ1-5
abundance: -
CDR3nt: TGTGCCAGCAGCCAATCGTTGACGGGAAATAGCAATCAGCCCCAGCATTTT
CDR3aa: CASSQSLTGNSNQPQHF

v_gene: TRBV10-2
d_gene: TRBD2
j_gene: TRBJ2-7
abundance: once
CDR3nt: TGCGCCAGCAGTTCTACAATCCTAGCGGGAGACAGCTCCTACGAGCAGTACTTC
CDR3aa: CASSSTILAGDSSYEQYF

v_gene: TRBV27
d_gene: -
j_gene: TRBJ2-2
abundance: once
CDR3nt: TGTGCCAGCAGTTCATGGACAGACCCGAGCACCGGGGAGCTGTTTTTT
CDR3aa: CASSSWTDPSTGELFF

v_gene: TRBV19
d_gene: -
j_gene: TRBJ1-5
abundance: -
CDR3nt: TGTGCCAGTAGTAATGCGGGCCGTTATCAGCCCCAGCATTTT
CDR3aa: CASSNAGRYQPQHF

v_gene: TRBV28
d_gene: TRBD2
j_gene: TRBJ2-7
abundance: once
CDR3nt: TGTGCCAGCCGGGATCCGGGGGGAGTCTACGAGCAGTACTTC
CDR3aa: CASRDPGGVYEQYF

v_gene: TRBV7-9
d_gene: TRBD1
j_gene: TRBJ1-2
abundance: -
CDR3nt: TGTGCCAGCAGAACTTCCCGGGACAGCGACAACTATGGCTACACCTTC
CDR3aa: CASRTSRDSDNYGYTF

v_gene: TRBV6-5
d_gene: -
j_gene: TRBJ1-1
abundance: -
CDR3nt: TGTGCCAGCAGCCTAGTCTCGGGCACTGAAGCTTTCTTT
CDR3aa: CASSLVSGTEAFF

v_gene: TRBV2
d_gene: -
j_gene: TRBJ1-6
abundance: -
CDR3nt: TGTGCCAGCAGCCCTCCTCATAATTCACCCCTCCACTTT
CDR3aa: CASSPPHNSPLHF

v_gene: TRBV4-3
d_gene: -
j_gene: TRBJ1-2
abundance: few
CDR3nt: TGCGCCAGCAGCCAATCCCAGAGGGTCTATGGCTACACCTTC
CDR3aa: CASSQSQRVYGYTF

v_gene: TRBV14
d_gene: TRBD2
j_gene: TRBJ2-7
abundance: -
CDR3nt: TGTGCCAGCAGCCACGGGACTAGCGGGGGGGGCTACGAGCAGTACTTC
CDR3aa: CASSHGTSGGGYEQYF

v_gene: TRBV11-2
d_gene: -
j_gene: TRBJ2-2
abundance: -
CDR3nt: -
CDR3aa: CASSVGPGGLFF

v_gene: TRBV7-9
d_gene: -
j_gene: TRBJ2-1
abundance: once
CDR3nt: TGTGCCAGCAGCTTAGCGGGACTGCGCAATGAGCAGTTCTTC
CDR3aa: CASSLAGLRNEQFF

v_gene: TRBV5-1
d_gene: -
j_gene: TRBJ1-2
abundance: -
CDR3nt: TGCGCCAGCAGCTTGACGGACAATATTGGCTACACCTTC
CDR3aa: CASSLTDNIGYTF

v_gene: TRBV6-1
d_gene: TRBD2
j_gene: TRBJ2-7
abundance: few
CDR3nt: TGTGCCAGCAGTGAGTGGGCTAGCGGGGGGTCCCTCGAGCAGTACTTC
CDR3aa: CASSEWASGGSLEQYF

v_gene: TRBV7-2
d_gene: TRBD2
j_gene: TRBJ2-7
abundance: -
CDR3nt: TGTGCCAGCAGCTTAGGAGCGGGGATCTACGAGCAGTACTTC
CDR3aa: CASSLGAGIYEQYF

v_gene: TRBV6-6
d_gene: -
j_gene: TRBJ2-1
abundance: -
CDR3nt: TGTGCCAGCAGTTACTCGTTGGGCAGGAACAATGAGCAGTTCTTC
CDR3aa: CASSYSLGRNNEQFF